This T cell receptor beta chain was captured in a study of blood T cell repertoires in COVID-19. Study summary: Sites in the United States, Italy and Spain provided acute and convalescent COVID-19 samples.

This clone turned up a few times. Libraries were prepared by immunoSEQ multiplex PCR; TCRdb keeps only in-frame clonotypes and omits some of them. The sample shows some 460,000 clones, approximately 90% of them seen only once. Researchers sorted participants into cohorts using their self-reported clinical history. For recovered donors of Cohort 3, there were two negative PCRs, clearance, or symptom resolution. Trimming removed 5 bases at V and 5 bases at J, with 18 bases between. Germline V gene sequence: CDR1 KGHDR, CDR2 SFDVKD. This CDR3 spans 16 amino acids. The sequenced sample consisted of PBMCs or T cells enriched from blood (not recorded which). The TCR comes from a woman younger than 30 who had recovered from COVID-19. The rearrangement links TRBV24-1 to TRBJ1-5; weak D call: TRBD1 (6 bases). The CDR3 protein is CATSALEGTLYQPQHF. CDR3 nucleotide sequence: TGTGCCACCAGTGCCCTCGAGGGGACACTTTATCAGCCCCAGCATTTT.